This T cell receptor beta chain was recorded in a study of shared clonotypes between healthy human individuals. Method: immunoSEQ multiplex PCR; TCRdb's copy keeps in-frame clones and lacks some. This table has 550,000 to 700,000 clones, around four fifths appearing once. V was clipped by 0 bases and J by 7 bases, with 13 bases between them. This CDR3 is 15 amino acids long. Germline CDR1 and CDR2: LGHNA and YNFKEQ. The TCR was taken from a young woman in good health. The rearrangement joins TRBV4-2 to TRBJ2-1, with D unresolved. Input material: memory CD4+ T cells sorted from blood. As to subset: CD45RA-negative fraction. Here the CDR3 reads CASSQEIPARNEQFF. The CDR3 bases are TGTGCCAGCAGCCAAGAGATTCCAGCGCGTAATGAGCAGTTCTTC.